This is a list of T cell receptor beta chains from one sample in a study of shared clonotypes between healthy human individuals. Some clones are missing from TCRdb's copy, which holds only in-frame ones; the method was immunoSEQ multiplex PCR. The sample has under 600,000 clones, around 76% seen once. Sequenced: PBMCs. Source of these receptors: a middle-aged woman in good health. Some clones in this sample may be carry-over from other donors' samples. CDR3s include the opening cysteine and the closing phenylalanine or tryptophan. D genes are given only for firm matches. Not every row has a clone size; where given, it reads once, few, many or a size class.

J gene,clone size,V gene,D gene,CDR3 protein,CDR3 DNA
TRBJ2-7,.,TRBV7-9,.,CASSFHTLDSEQYF,TGTGCCAGCAGCTTTCACACGTTGGACAGCGAGCAGTACTTC
TRBJ2-3,many,TRBV15,.,CATSRDIASTDTQYF,TGTGCCACCAGCAGAGATATAGCAAGCACAGATACGCAGTATTTT
TRBJ2-7,.,TRBV19,.,CASSKTPVQTEQYF,TGTGCCAGTAGTAAGACTCCGGTACAGACTGAGCAGTACTTC
TRBJ2-7,once,TRBV27,TRBD1,CASSLVGGQGGPYEQYF,TGTGCCAGCAGTTTAGTGGGTGGACAGGGGGGCCCCTACGAGCAGTACTTC
TRBJ2-7,few,TRBV4-3,.,CASSQVVGGSYEQYF,TGCGCCAGCAGCCAAGTGGTTGGGGGGTCCTACGAGCAGTACTTC
TRBJ2-2,.,TRBV27,.,CASSPGGFGELFF,TGTGCCAGCAGTCCCGGGGGTTTCGGGGAGCTGTTTTTT
TRBJ2-1,.,TRBV7-9,.,CASSLDGWPFF,TGTGCCAGCAGCTTAGACGGGTGGCCGTTCTTC
TRBJ2-7,.,TRBV28,TRBD1,CASNSPLQGFEQYF,TGTGCCAGCAACAGCCCCCTACAGGGGTTCGAGCAGTACTTC
TRBJ2-7,once,TRBV6-8,.,CASRTPKQASYEQYF,TGTGCCAGCAGAACACCCAAACAGGCCTCCTACGAGCAGTACTTC
TRBJ2-3,.,TRBV27,.,CASSFQALSTDTQYF,TGTGCCAGCAGTTTCCAGGCGCTTAGCACAGATACGCAGTATTTT
TRBJ1-6,.,TRBV30,.,CAWSVSGYNSPLHF,TGTGCCTGGAGTGTGTCAGGGTACAATTCACCCCTCCACTTT
TRBJ2-1,.,TRBV4-1,TRBD1,CASSQDRTGDGEQFF,TGCGCCAGCAGCCAAGATCGGACAGGCGATGGTGAGCAGTTCTTC
TRBJ2-3,.,TRBV6-5,TRBD1,CASSYGGQGADTQYF,TGTGCCAGCAGTTACGGTGGACAGGGCGCAGATACGCAGTATTTT
TRBJ2-7,.,TRBV4-3,TRBD1,CASSQDGQGPYEQYF,TGCGCCAGCAGCCAGGACGGACAGGGTCCCTACGAGCAGTACTTC
TRBJ2-7,.,TRBV6-5,.,CASRSGAGYEQYF,TGTGCCAGCAGATCCGGGGCTGGCTACGAGCAGTACTTC
TRBJ2-1,.,TRBV4-3,TRBD2,CASSDISGGRAYNEQFF,TGCGCCAGCAGCGATATAAGCGGTGGGAGGGCCTACAATGAGCAGTTCTTC
TRBJ1-3,.,TRBV5-6,.,CASSLIVSGNTIYF,TGTGCCAGCAGCTTGATTGTCTCTGGAAACACCATATATTTT
TRBJ2-3,.,TRBV5-1,TRBD2,CASSLLAGAPDTQYF,TGCGCCAGCAGCTTACTAGCGGGAGCCCCAGATACGCAGTATTTT
TRBJ1-4,.,TRBV2,TRBD1,CASVSGQGSDRLFF,TGTGCCAGCGTCTCCGGACAGGGGTCAGATCGACTGTTTTTT
TRBJ1-3,.,TRBV2,.,CASSEVRAISGNTIYF,TGTGCCAGCAGTGAAGTAAGGGCGATCTCTGGAAACACCATATATTTT
TRBJ2-7,.,TRBV27,.,CASSLIDGTRRMYF,TGTGCCAGCAGTTTAATCGACGGGACCCGCCGTATGTACTTC
TRBJ1-1,.,TRBV5-1,.,CASSEQGNTEAFF,TGCGCCAGCAGTGAGCAGGGGAACACTGAAGCTTTCTTT
TRBJ2-5,.,TRBV5-1,.,CASSLGLGTETQYF,TGCGCCAGCAGCTTGGGATTGGGCACAGAGACCCAGTACTTC
TRBJ1-1,.,TRBV7-9,TRBD1,CASSSYGQAAKNTEAFF,TGTGCCAGCAGCTCCTACGGACAGGCGGCCAAGAACACTGAAGCTTTCTTT
TRBJ1-5,.,TRBV7-9,.,CASSSYRINQPQHF,TGTGCCAGCAGCTCCTACAGGATTAATCAGCCCCAGCATTTT
TRBJ1-1,.,TRBV5-1,.,CASSLEISSDSEAFF,TGCGCCAGCAGCTTGGAGATTTCCTCGGACAGCGAAGCTTTCTTT
TRBJ2-3,.,TRBV18,TRBD2,CASSPASGSPDTQYF,TGTGCCAGCTCACCTGCCAGCGGGAGCCCAGATACGCAGTATTTT
TRBJ1-1,.,TRBV4-3,.,CASSQDLMGGWNTEAFF,TGCGCCAGCAGCCAAGATCTGATGGGGGGATGGAACACTGAAGCTTTCTTT
TRBJ1-4,.,TRBV7-9,TRBD1,CASSLAGEGAGKLFF,TGTGCCAGCAGCTTAGCTGGGGAGGGGGCCGGAAAACTGTTTTTT
TRBJ1-2,.,TRBV19,TRBD1,CASSIQGAVRYTF,TGTGCCAGTAGTATACAGGGGGCAGTTCGCTACACCTTC
TRBJ1-4,.,TRBV13,.,CASSYSRGYNEKLFF,TGTGCCAGCAGCTACTCTCGGGGCTATAATGAAAAACTGTTTTTT
TRBJ2-1,.,TRBV19,.,CASSITAGKYNEQFF,TGTGCCAGTAGTATAACGGCAGGAAAATACAATGAGCAGTTCTTC
TRBJ1-1,.,TRBV25-1,TRBD1,CASTKGGGGMNTEAFF,TGTGCCAGCACCAAGGGCGGAGGGGGCATGAACACTGAAGCTTTCTTT
TRBJ2-3,.,TRBV7-2,.,CASRVGGLAVVTDTQYF,TGTGCCAGCAGGGTAGGGGGGCTAGCTGTGGTCACAGATACGCAGTATTTT
TRBJ2-5,few,TRBV10-1,TRBD2,CASRRGKLETQYF,TGCGCCAGCAGGCGGGGGAAGCTTGAGACCCAGTACTTC
TRBJ2-1,.,TRBV21-1,.,CASSNGRLGLNNEQFF,TGTGCCAGCAGCAATGGGAGGCTGGGCCTAAACAATGAGCAGTTCTTC
TRBJ1-2,.,TRBV4-3,TRBD1,CASSQPDRGGGYTF,TGCGCCAGCAGCCAACCGGACAGGGGGGGCGGCTACACCTTC
TRBJ2-2,.,TRBV2,.,CASSEFRTGELFF,TGTGCCAGCAGTGAATTTAGGACCGGGGAGCTGTTTTTT
TRBJ2-7,.,TRBV11-2,TRBD2,CASSLAGFPYEQYF,TGTGCCAGCAGTCTAGCGGGTTTCCCCTACGAGCAGTACTTC
TRBJ2-7,.,TRBV19,.,CASSMGSREQYF,TGTGCCAGTAGTATGGGGTCGCGCGAGCAGTACTTC
TRBJ2-3,.,TRBV28,TRBD1,CASSPRTGTADTQYF,TGTGCCAGCAGTCCTCGGACAGGGACAGCAGATACGCAGTATTTT